A single sample is the source of the 30 T cell receptor beta chains below, sequenced in a study of CD8+ T cells in alopecia areata. Extracted RNA was reverse transcribed into cDNA, the sequencing template. Sequencing used immunoSEQ multiplex PCR; TCRdb keeps in-frame clones, though not all of them. This sample has 100,000 to 120,000 clones, with 45% to 60% found just once. What was sequenced was NKG2D-low CD8+ T cells sorted from blood. These receptors were taken from a human donor with alopecia areata.

This sequence joins TRBV2 and TRBJ2-7, with D perhaps matching TRBD1 or TRBD2 (5 bases each). V was trimmed by 8 bases and J by 2 bases, leaving 16 bases between them. Germline lookup yields CDR1 SNHLY and CDR2 FYNNEI. The CDR3 has 14 amino acids. CDR3 DNA sequence: TGTGCCAGCGGGCCTCGAGGGGCGGCCTACGAGCAGTACTTC. The encoded protein is CASGPRGAAYEQYF.

This rearrangement joins TRBV28 to TRBJ2-7, with 7 bases that match TRBD2. The CDR3 is made up of 14 amino acids. CDR1 MDHEN and CDR2 SYDVKM come from the germline V gene. After removal of 3 bases from V and 2 bases from J, the junction contained 4 bases not matched to a gene. The CDR3 DNA reads TGTGCCAGCAGTTTGGGGAGGGGCCCCTACGAGCAGTACTTC. Amino acids: CASSLGRGPYEQYF.

The chain is built from TRBV5-4 and TRBJ2-7; 9 positions match TRBD1. The CDR3 extends over 14 amino acids. Germline CDR1 and CDR2: SGHNT and YYREEE (reference sequence). V lost 4 bases and J lost 3; bases outside the gene matches: 5. CDR3 residues: CASSSRDRDYEQYF. The CDR3 DNA is TGTGCCAGCAGCAGCCGGGACAGGGACTACGAGCAGTACTTC.

This clone was seen a few times. The V and J genes are TRBV28 and TRBJ1-3, with D possibly matching TRBD1 (5 bases). Germline assignment: CDR1 MDHEN and CDR2 SYDVKM. CDR3 length: 15 residues. The ends were cut back, 3 bases at V and 0 bases at J, with 9 bases in the middle. Written as DNA, the CDR3 is TGTGCCAGCAGTTTTGGGGCAAGCTCTGGAAACACCATATATTTT. Its protein is CASSFGASSGNTIYF.

The chain combines TRBV15 with TRBJ2-6; TRBD1 is a possible D gene (6 bases). The CDR3 extends over 17 amino acids. V was pared by 5 bases and J by 0 bases, with 14 bases between. The germline V gene encodes CDR1 LNHNV and CDR2 YYDKDF (reference sequence). The CDR3, as DNA: TGTGCCACCAGCGCCGATACAGGGTACTCTGGGGCCAACGTCCTGACTTTC. This gives the protein CATSADTGYSGANVLTF.

This clone has only one observation. This chain links TRBV5-4 with TRBJ2-7; D call uncertain. The CDR3 spans 13 residues. From germline, CDR1 is SGHNT and CDR2 YYREEE (reference sequence). V lost 1 base, J lost 5 bases, and 10 bases lay in between. The CDR3 loop is CASSLLLGHEQYF. The CDR3 region has the DNA TGTGCCAGCAGCTTGTTGCTTGGCCACGAGCAGTACTTC.

In its sample, this clone was seen a few times. The chain employs TRBV28 and TRBJ1-1; a weak D match, TRBD1 (5 bases). Looked up from germline, CDR1 is MDHEN and CDR2 is SYDVKM. This CDR3 region has 15 residues. V was trimmed by 3 bases and J by 1 base, leaving 12 bases between them. CDR3 protein: CASSFIVRANTEAFF. In DNA, the CDR3 is TGTGCCAGCAGTTTCATAGTCAGGGCGAACACTGAAGCTTTCTTT.

This clone was seen a few times. V and J are TRBV7-8 and TRBJ1-2; possible D gene TRBD1, 5 bases. Germline values: CDR1 SGHVS, CDR2 FQNEAQ. The CDR3 loop spans 12 amino acids. V lost 3 bases to trimming and J lost 8 bases, with 10 bases between them. The CDR3 DNA reads TGTGCCAGCAGCTTTCTAGCAGGGGGCTACACCTTC. Translating gives CASSFLAGGYTF.

This clone was detected only a few times. J is TRBJ2-7 and V is TRBV5-6; possibly TRBD2 for D (6 bases). Deletions cut 0 bases from V and 1 base from J, with 8 bases between. There are 14 residues in the CDR3. Germline loops: CDR1 SGHDT, CDR2 YYEEEE. The CDR3 nucleotides are TGTGCCAGCAGCTTGGCCGGGAGTTCCTACGAGCAGTACTTC. Amino acids: CASSLAGSSYEQYF.

This clone was seen more than once but under ten times. This sequence joins TRBV19 and TRBJ1-1; tentative D call: TRBD1 (5 bases). Germline values: CDR1 LNHDA, CDR2 SQIVND (reference sequence). V lost 10 bases, J lost 4 bases, and 28 bases lay in between. This CDR3 has 17 residues. As DNA, the CDR3 is TGTGCCACCAAGCCGGGGACCCGGGGGGTGTTGGCCACTGAAGCTTTCTTT. This encodes CATKPGTRGVLATEAFF.

CDR3: CAIRSGSQSYEQYF. The CDR3 coding sequence is TGTGCCATCCGAAGCGGGAGCCAATCCTACGAGCAGTACTTC. This chain connects TRBV10-3 to TRBJ2-7; 8 bases are a match to TRBD2. Germline-derived CDR1 and CDR2 are ENHRY and SYGVKD. The trim removed 8 bases at V and 1 base at J, leaving 7 bases unmatched. CDR3 length: 14 amino acids.

The chain is built from TRBV5-6 and TRBJ2-1, with D possibly TRBD1 on 6 matching bases. The V end lost 6 bases, the J end lost 3 bases, and 13 bases lay between the germline ends. Germline loops: CDR1 SGHDT, CDR2 YYEEEE. The CDR3 runs 14 residues. The CDR3 DNA reads as TGTGCCAGCACCTATGGACAGAGCTACAATGAGCAGTTCTTC. Amino acid sequence: CASTYGQSYNEQFF.

CDR3: CASIKTSQFF. In DNA form, the CDR3 reads TGTGCCAGCATAAAGACTAGCCAGTTCTTC. The chain recombines TRBV6-5 with TRBJ2-1, with 7 bases fitting TRBD2. This CDR3 has 10 residues. Germline V gives CDR1 MNHEY, CDR2 SVGAGI. J gave up 13 bases and V 7 bases, and 4 bases lay outside the gene matches.

This clone was recorded a few times. The rearrangement joins TRBV19 to TRBJ2-3, with D possibly matching TRBD1 (5 bases). Germline CDR1 LNHDA, CDR2 SQIVND (reference sequence). The V gene lost 10 bases and the J gene lost 4 bases, with 12 bases spanning the gap. CDR3 length: 12 amino acids. The CDR3 spells CATLQGADTQYF. The CDR3 DNA reads TGTGCCACGTTGCAAGGGGCAGATACGCAGTATTTT.

This rearrangement joins TRBV4-1 to TRBJ2-7, with unresolved D. Trimming shortened V by 1 base and J by 4 bases, and 8 bases separated the two germline ends. Germline CDR1 MGHRA, CDR2 YSYEKL. There are 13 residues in the CDR3. CDR3 protein: CASSQGSRYEQYF. As DNA, the CDR3 is TGCGCCAGCAGCCAAGGTAGCAGGTACGAGCAGTACTTC.

The V gene is TRBV20-1, the J gene TRBJ1-2; D is uncertain. Germline V CDR1 and CDR2: DFQATT, SNEGSKA (reference sequence). This CDR3 is built from 10 residues. The ends were cut back, 1 base at V and 8 bases at J, with 5 bases in the middle. CDR3 in DNA: TGCAGTGCTAGAGGTCTAGGCTACACCTTC. The encoded protein is CSARGLGYTF.

This chain joins TRBV12-5 and TRBJ2-2, with 9 bases that match TRBD2. The CDR3 has 16 residues. Germline values: CDR1 LGHNT, CDR2 FRNRAP. The ends lost 6 bases at V and 2 bases at J; junction bases unmatched: 7. The CDR3 is CASGDSGSRNTGELFF. DNA of the CDR3: TGTGCTAGTGGGGATAGCGGGAGTAGAAACACCGGGGAGCTGTTTTTT.

This clone was observed a handful of times. The gene calls are TRBV29-1 and TRBJ2-5; maybe TRBD1 (6 bases). Germline values: CDR1 SQVTM, CDR2 ANQGSEA. The CDR3 covers 13 residues. Between the trimmed V and J ends, which lost 6 bases and 5 bases, there was a span of 16 bases. The CDR3 loop reads CSVNPRGRETQYF. CDR3 DNA sequence: TGCAGCGTCAACCCCAGGGGTAGGGAGACCCAGTACTTC.

The genes are TRBV7-8 and TRBJ2-1; unclear D gene. V dropped 5 bases and J dropped 8 bases, with 16 bases sitting between them. This CDR3 has 14 residues. The germline V gene encodes CDR1 SGHVS and CDR2 FQNEAQ. In nucleotides, the CDR3 is TGTGCCAGCAGCCCAGAATACGGCCGGGATGAGCAGTTCTTC. Translating it yields CASSPEYGRDEQFF. Variable domain in full (rest from reference TRBV7-8 and TRBJ2-1): GAGVSQSPRYKVAKRGQDVALRCDPISGHVSLFWYQQALGQGPEFLTYFQNEAQLDKSGLPSDRFFAERPEGSVSTLKIQRTQQEDSAVYLCASSPEYGRDEQFFGPGTRLTVL.

V and J are TRBV19 and TRBJ1-1; no clear D gene. The CDR3 has 12 residues. V gave up 1 base and J gave up 8 bases, with 8 bases separating them. CDR1 is LNHDA and CDR2 is SQIVND in the germline V gene (reference sequence). The CDR3 coding sequence is TGTGCCAGTAGTATAGGTCCGGGGGAAGCTTTCTTT. Its protein is CASSIGPGEAFF. The full variable domain, its missing parts supplied by reference TRBV19 and TRBJ1-1, is DGGITQSPKYLFRKEGQNVTLSCEQNLNHDAMYWYRQDPGQGLRLIYYSQIVNDFQKGDIAEGYSVSREKKESFPLTVTSAQKNPTAFYLCASSIGPGEAFFGQGTRLTVV.

The chain uses TRBV27 and TRBJ2-1; tentatively, D is TRBD2 (5 bases). The germline CDR1 and CDR2 sequences are MNHEY and SMNVEV (reference sequence). The CDR3 has 11 residues. V was pared by 9 bases and J by 9 bases, with 12 bases between. The DNA for the CDR3 is TGTGCCAGTCGAACGGGAACTGAGCAGTTCTTC. It encodes CASRTGTEQFF.

The chain couples TRBV5-1 to TRBJ2-7; D ambiguous. V was clipped by 4 bases and J by 2 bases, with 13 bases between them. The V gene's germline CDR1 is SGHRS and CDR2 YFSETQ. This CDR3 has 14 residues. The CDR3 region is CASSRGGLAYEQYF. In DNA form, the CDR3 reads TGCGCCAGCAGCCGCGGTGGTCTAGCCTACGAGCAGTACTTC.

This chain connects TRBV7-2 to TRBJ2-7, with D possibly matching TRBD2 (6 bases). Trimming pared 4 bases from V and 2 bases from J, leaving 9 bases between. Germline V gene sequence: CDR1 SGHTA, CDR2 FQGNSA. The CDR3 has 13 amino acids. In nucleotides, the CDR3 is TGTGCCAGCAGCTGGGGACTCACCTACGAGCAGTACTTC. Amino acids: CASSWGLTYEQYF.

The gene calls are TRBV7-2 and TRBJ2-1, with 8 bases lining up with TRBD2. The CDR3 covers 16 residues. The V and J ends lost 2 bases and 0 bases, in that order; junction bases with no gene match: 3. CDR1 is SGHTA and CDR2 is FQGNSA in the germline V gene. The DNA for the CDR3 is TGTGCCAGCAGCTTAAGGAGCGGGAGCTCCTACAATGAGCAGTTCTTC. As protein: CASSLRSGSSYNEQFF.

This clone was found a few times. The chain combines TRBV29-1 with TRBJ2-3; the D is unclear. This CDR3 has 15 residues. The germline V gene encodes CDR1 SQVTM and CDR2 ANQGSEA. Trimming cost V 0 bases and J 2 bases, with 12 bases left between them. Written as DNA, the CDR3 is TGCAGCGTTGAAGACCATACCAGCCCCACAGATACGCAGTATTTT. Protein: CSVEDHTSPTDTQYF.

The chain employs TRBV27 and TRBJ2-7, with 7 bases fitting TRBD1. The CDR3 spans 14 residues. With V trimmed by 3 bases and J by 6 bases, 8 bases remained unmatched. Germline assignment: CDR1 MNHEY and CDR2 SMNVEV (reference sequence). CDR3: CASSFSTGVGEQYF. DNA of the CDR3: TGTGCCAGCAGTTTTAGTACAGGGGTGGGCGAGCAGTACTTC.

DNA of the CDR3: TGTGCCAGCAGCTTAGCGCCTAGCGGCCCCCTATACGAGCAGTACTTC. The encoded protein is CASSLAPSGPLYEQYF. V gene TRBV11-2 combines with J gene TRBJ2-7; 7 bases are a match to TRBD2. CDR3 size: 16 residues. CDR1 and CDR2 from the germline V gene are SGHAT and FQNNGV. J was trimmed by 4 bases and V by 1 base; bases with no gene match: 10.

The chain couples TRBV19 to TRBJ2-7, with 8 bases matching TRBD1. This CDR3 is 11 amino acids long. The germline V gene encodes CDR1 LNHDA and CDR2 SQIVND (reference sequence). V lost 10 bases, J lost 7 bases, and 6 bases stayed unmatched. The CDR3 coding sequence is TGTGCCACGGGGACAGGCGTTGAGCAGTACTTC. Amino acids: CATGTGVEQYF.

The chain joins TRBV7-8 to TRBJ2-7; a weak D match, TRBD1 (7 bases). The germline gives CDR1 SGHVS, CDR2 FQNEAQ. Trimming shortened V by 2 bases and J by 5 bases, and 13 bases separated the two germline ends. This CDR3 is built from 14 residues. The CDR3 coding sequence is TGTGCCAGCAGCTTACCAGGGGGAGGTGACGAGCAGTACTTC. Amino acids: CASSLPGGGDEQYF. Combining the CDR3 with reference TRBV7-8 and TRBJ2-7 gives the whole variable domain GAGVSQSPRYKVAKRGQDVALRCDPISGHVSLFWYQQALGQGPEFLTYFQNEAQLDKSGLPSDRFFAERPEGSVSTLKIQRTQQEDSAVYLCASSLPGGGDEQYFGPGTRLTVT.

This clone was found a few times. CDR3 region: CASSRTPTSYNEQFF. CDR3 DNA: TGTGCCAGTAGTAGGACCCCTACCTCCTACAATGAGCAGTTCTTC. This chain links TRBV19 with TRBJ2-1; D is ambiguous. The CDR3 extends over 15 amino acids. Trimming took 4 bases from V and 0 from J, leaving 10 bases between them. Germline CDR1 LNHDA, CDR2 SQIVND (reference sequence).